The rows below give T cell receptor beta chains drawn from one sample of a study of chemoradiotherapy in HPV16-positive cancers. Using immunoSEQ multiplex PCR, the repertoire was profiled, and TCRdb retains in-frame clones only, with some absent. Here the sample spans some 17,000 clones, 85% to 95% being singletons. Sequencing was performed on blood, taken from a patient who underwent chemoradiotherapy. These receptors were obtained from a human donor with HPV-associated anogenital cancer. CDR3s include the opening cysteine and the closing phenylalanine or tryptophan. The D gene is left open where the match is weak. For some rows the clone size is stated as once, few or many, or as a class when expanded; others skip it.

>TRBD1|TRBJ1-2|TRBV2|NA
CASSEPGQGAKGYTF
TGTGCCAGCAGTGAACCGGGACAGGGGGCAAAGGGCTACACCTTC
>NA|TRBJ2-2|TRBV2|NA
CASRVLRGGVGELFF
TGTGCCAGCAGGGTTCTGCGGGGAGGCGTCGGGGAGCTGTTTTTT
>TRBD1|TRBJ1-1|TRBV4-3|NA
CASSQDRGQGTTEAFF
TGCGCCAGCAGCCAAGACCGGGGACAGGGTACCACTGAAGCTTTCTTT
>TRBD2|TRBJ2-3|TRBV4-3|NA
CASSQGSLAGGGTDTQYF
TGCGCCAGCAGCCAAGGAAGCCTAGCGGGGGGGGGCACAGATACGCAGTATTTT
>NA|TRBJ1-2|TRBV19|NA
CASHPRRGAWGYTF
TGTGCCAGTCACCCCCGGAGGGGGGCCTGGGGCTACACCTTC
>TRBD1|TRBJ1-1|TRBV30|NA
CAGQGYTEAFF
TGTGCCGGACAGGGTTACACTGAAGCTTTCTTT
>NA|TRBJ1-1|TRBV30|NA
CAWTGARNTEAFF
TGTGCCTGGACAGGGGCTAGGAACACTGAAGCTTTCTTT
>NA|TRBJ1-4|TRBV5-6|NA
CASSLGGRVVDKLFF
TGTGCCAGCAGCTTGGGGGGACGCGTTGTGGATAAACTGTTTTTT
>TRBD2|TRBJ2-1|TRBV7-9|NA
CASSPAPTSGVSEQFF
TGTGCCAGCAGCCCAGCCCCGACTAGCGGGGTGTCTGAGCAGTTCTTC
>TRBD1|TRBJ2-7|TRBV7-8|NA
CASSLQIPGQANYEQYF
TGTGCCAGCAGCTTACAGATACCGGGACAGGCTAACTACGAGCAGTACTTC
>NA|TRBJ2-7|TRBV2|NA
CASTEAYEQYF
TGTGCCAGCACCGAGGCCTACGAGCAGTACTTC
>NA|TRBJ2-5|TRBV25-1|NA
CASSEQKFFQETQYF
TGTGCCAGCAGTGAACAGAAATTTTTTCAAGAGACCCAGTACTTC
>TRBD1|TRBJ1-3|TRBV5-1|NA
CASSLQGWSGNTIYF
TGCGCCAGCAGCTTACAGGGGTGGTCTGGAAACACCATATATTTT
>TRBD1|TRBJ1-2|TRBV27|NA
CASSFPVWTGDNYGYTF
TGTGCCAGCAGTTTCCCAGTCTGGACAGGCGATAACTATGGCTACACCTTC
>TRBD1|TRBJ2-2|TRBV5-1|once
CASSGTGGFTGELFF
TGCGCCAGCAGCGGGACAGGGGGCTTCACCGGGGAGCTGTTTTTT
>TRBD2|TRBJ2-7|TRBV12-5|NA
CASGLVILSVAGAKDEQYF
TGTGCTAGTGGTTTAGTAATTCTTTCGGTAGCGGGGGCCAAGGACGAGCAGTACTTC
>TRBD1|TRBJ2-7|TRBV6-1|NA
CASRYGDSTSYEQYF
TGTGCCAGCAGGTACGGGGACAGCACCTCCTACGAGCAGTACTTC
>TRBD1|TRBJ2-1|TRBV4-3|NA
CASSQLWGQIYNEQFF
TGCGCCAGCAGCCAATTATGGGGACAGATCTACAATGAGCAGTTCTTC
>NA|TRBJ2-1|TRBV9|once
CASSVYPNSYNEQFF
TGTGCCAGCAGCGTATATCCGAACTCCTACAATGAGCAGTTCTTC
>NA|TRBJ2-3|TRBV19|few
CASSIPSWGRDTQYF
TGTGCCAGTAGTATCCCATCTTGGGGGAGAGATACGCAGTATTTT
>NA|TRBJ1-2|TRBV6-5|NA
CASSYTDNYGYTF
TGTGCCAGCAGTTACACAGATAACTATGGCTACACCTTC
>NA|TRBJ1-2|TRBV19|NA
CASSMLGARGYTF
TGTGCCAGTAGTATGCTGGGGGCGCGTGGCTACACCTTC
>NA|TRBJ1-6|TRBV9|NA
CASSGGSYNSPLHF
TGTGCCAGCAGCGGGGGATCCTATAATTCACCCCTCCACTTT
>NA|TRBJ2-2|TRBV5-6|NA
CASSLATWATANTGELFF
TGTGCCAGCAGCTTGGCAACGTGGGCCACCGCGAACACCGGGGAGCTGTTTTTT
>NA|TRBJ2-7|TRBV29-1|NA
CSVKPGSYEQYF
TGCAGCGTAAAGCCCGGGTCCTACGAGCAGTACTTC
>NA|TRBJ2-1|TRBV7-9|NA
CASSQSTGNSYNEQFF
TGTGCCAGCAGCCAGAGTACAGGGAATTCTTACAATGAGCAGTTCTTC
>NA|TRBJ2-5|TRBV7-2|NA
CASSLGGAEGTQYF
TGTGCCAGCAGCTTAGGGGGGGCCGAGGGGACCCAGTACTTC
>NA|TRBJ1-3|TRBV30|NA
CAWSSGSSGNTIYF
TGTGCCTGGAGCTCGGGGAGCTCTGGAAACACCATATATTTT
>TRBD1|TRBJ1-2|TRBV19|NA
CASSPQSGQFYGYTF
TGTGCCAGTAGTCCGCAATCGGGACAGTTCTATGGCTACACCTTC
>NA|TRBJ2-5|TRBV10-1|NA
CASSESAGHTQETQYF
TGCGCCAGCAGTGAGTCGGCAGGACATACCCAAGAGACCCAGTACTTC
>NA|TRBJ1-3|TRBV30|few
CAWGLGGAIYF
TGTGCCTGGGGACTCGGGGGTGCCATATATTTT
>NA|TRBJ2-3|TRBV18|NA
CASRSNRAGSGTDTQYF
TGTGCCTCCCGGAGTAATCGCGCCGGTTCTGGCACAGATACGCAGTATTTT
>NA|TRBJ1-3|TRBV9|NA
CASSVEVGNGNTIYF
TGTGCCAGCAGCGTAGAGGTGGGAAATGGAAACACCATATATTTT
>NA|TRBJ1-4|TRBV10-3|NA
CAISESDLTSNEKLFF
TGTGCCATCAGTGAGTCAGACCTCACTAGCAATGAAAAACTGTTTTTT
>NA|TRBJ2-5|TRBV6-5|NA
CASSPSQAQETQYF
TGTGCCAGCAGCCCCTCCCAGGCACAAGAGACCCAGTACTTC
>NA|TRBJ1-2|TRBV29-1|NA
CSAGGGGFGYTF
TGCAGCGCTGGTGGGGGGGGCTTTGGCTACACCTTC
>NA|TRBJ1-2|TRBV5-1|NA
CASSLGQGVSGYTF
TGCGCCAGCAGCTTGGGTCAGGGAGTAAGTGGCTACACCTTC
>TRBD1|TRBJ2-7|TRBV11-2|NA
CASSRWDRGNEQYF
TGTGCCAGCAGCCGCTGGGACAGGGGTAACGAGCAGTACTTC
>NA|TRBJ2-2|TRBV29-1|NA
CSVEDHGTSNTGELFF
TGCAGCGTTGAAGATCACGGGACATCGAACACCGGGGAGCTGTTTTTT
>TRBD2|TRBJ2-3|TRBV5-1|NA
CASSAASGSSDTQYF
TGCGCCAGCAGCGCCGCTAGCGGGTCGTCGGATACGCAGTATTTT
>NA|TRBJ1-1|TRBV27|NA
CASTITGSQRTEAFF
TGTGCCAGCACCATAACAGGGTCCCAGAGGACTGAAGCTTTCTTT